This T cell receptor (beta chain) was recorded in a study of T-cell memory formation after mild COVID-19 (dated by TCRdb to about 2021). With regard to the full study: TCR sequence clusters from the two donors were largely donor specific. Longitudinal TCRalpha and TCRbeta repertoire sequencing tracked T-cell clones expanding and contracting after mild COVID-19 in a couple of donors. The cohort comprised two young, previously healthy adult volunteers, one female and one male.

Sequencing used an Illumina NovaSeq 6000. TCRalpha and TCRbeta cDNA libraries were built by 5'RACE with constant-segment primers, adding sample barcodes and unique molecular identifiers. Trizol reagent was used to extract RNA from every sample. Amplification of the libraries took two PCR steps, and the second step added a second sample barcode plus Illumina TruSeq adapters. Libraries were sequenced on an Illumina NovaSeq with 2 x 150 bp paired-end reads. On the authors' methods: The reads were demultiplexed and collapsed into UMI-guided consensus sequences using migec v1.2.7. Using mixcr v2.1.11, the UMI consensuses were aligned to TRA and TRB V and J templates and assembled into clonotypes. A clonotype was counted as expanded or contracted only if both edgeR and NoisET called the change significant, with noise models trained on biological replicates. edgeR calls used a false discovery rate-adjusted p below 0.01 and a log2 fold-change threshold of 1. As an exploratory analysis of dynamics, max-normalized trajectories of the 1000 most abundant clonotypes were examined by PCA with hierarchical clustering. Each responding clone was given a CD4 or CD8 phenotype based on the CD4+ and CD8+ repertoires, which had been sequenced separately. The public reads were reanalyzed by TCRdb: fastp trimming at Q25, MiXCR alignment, in-frame beta chains only. Rows with one shared CDR3 protein collapse into an entry with the most common genes and DNA. None of the V and J calls come from the authors' own analysis; TCRdb made them. In all, the sample holds 550,000 to 600,000 distinct CDR3 sequences, and approximately 15% of those were seen once. The ten most abundant clones make up roughly 8.2% of the sample.

What the work shows at the level of the full study, not this receptor alone: SARS-CoV-2 specificity was not confirmed for the second-wave clones peaking on day 37. Contracting CD4+ clones turned up mainly in the CM and EM memory subsets, whereas EMRA was where CD8+ clones were enriched. Only a couple of mild cases were covered in the study, and larger cohorts including severe cases with pre-infection samples were considered necessary. Some responding clones were detected in pre-infection memory, which suggested that pre-existing cross-reactive memory T cells had joined the SARS-CoV-2 response. Balanced CD4/CD8 phenotypes were observed for clones contracting from day 15 to 85, whereas a bias towards CD4+ was observed for a second wave of clones expanding from day 15 to 37.

The CDR3 runs 16 residues from the cysteine to the phenylalanine. The CDR3 DNA has 48 bases and is translated from base 1. Unmatched junction bases come to 11, with V trimmed by 6 bases and J by 6 bases. There are many counts of this clonotype. Its binding antigen is unknown. No base quality values were provided; no much bigger clone lies one nucleotide off. PBMCs were isolated by Ficoll-Paque density gradient centrifugation. The sequenced sample was PBMCs or a T cell subset sorted from them (not recorded which). The receptor chain draws on TRBV12-3 or TRBV12-4 and TRBJ2-5; TRBD1 fits 12 bases in the junction. The clonotype was recovered from an adult woman who had mild COVID-19 (a few samples of this study predate the infection). The sample titles of this study are shuffled in the database, so cell type and time point are left out; the donor was told from shared clones. At the DNA level, the sequence is TGTGCCAGCAGCCTCGCCGGGACAGGGGGCGTCAAGACCCAGTACTTC. Translated, it reads CASSLAGTGGVKTQYF.